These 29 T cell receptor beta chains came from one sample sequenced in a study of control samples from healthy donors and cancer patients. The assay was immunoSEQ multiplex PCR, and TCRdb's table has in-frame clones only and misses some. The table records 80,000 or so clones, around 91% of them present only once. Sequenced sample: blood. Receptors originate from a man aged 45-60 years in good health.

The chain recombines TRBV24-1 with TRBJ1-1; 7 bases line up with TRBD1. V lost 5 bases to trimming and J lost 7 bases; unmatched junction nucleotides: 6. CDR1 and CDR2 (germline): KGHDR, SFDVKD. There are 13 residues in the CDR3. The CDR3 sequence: CATSVPGQNEAFF. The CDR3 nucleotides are TGTGCCACCAGTGTACCGGGACAGAATGAAGCTTTCTTT.

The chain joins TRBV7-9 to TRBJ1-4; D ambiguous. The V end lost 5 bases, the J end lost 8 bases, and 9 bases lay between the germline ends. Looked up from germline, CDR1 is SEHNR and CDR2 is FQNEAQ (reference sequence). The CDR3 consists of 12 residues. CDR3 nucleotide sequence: TGTGCCAGCAGCCTTGACGGGGAAAAACTGTTTTTT. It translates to CASSLDGEKLFF.

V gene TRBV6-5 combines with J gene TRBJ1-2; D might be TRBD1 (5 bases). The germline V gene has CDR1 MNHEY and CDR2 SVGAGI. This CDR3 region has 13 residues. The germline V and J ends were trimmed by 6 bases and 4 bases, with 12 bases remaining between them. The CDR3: CASRATASYGYTF. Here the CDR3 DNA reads TGTGCCAGCAGGGCGACAGCCAGCTATGGCTACACCTTC.

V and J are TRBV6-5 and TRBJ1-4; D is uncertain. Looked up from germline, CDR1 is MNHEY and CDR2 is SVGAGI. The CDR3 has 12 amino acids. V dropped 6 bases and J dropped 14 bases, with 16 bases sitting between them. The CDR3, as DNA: TGTGCCAGCAGCCCCAGGTTGGCAAAGCTGTTTTTT. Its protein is CASSPRLAKLFF.

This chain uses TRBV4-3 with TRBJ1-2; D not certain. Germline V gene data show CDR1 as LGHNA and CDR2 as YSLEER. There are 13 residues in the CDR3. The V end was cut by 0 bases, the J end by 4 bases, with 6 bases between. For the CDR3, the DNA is TGCGCCAGCAGCCAAGAAACTGGCTATGGCTACACCTTC. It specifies CASSQETGYGYTF.

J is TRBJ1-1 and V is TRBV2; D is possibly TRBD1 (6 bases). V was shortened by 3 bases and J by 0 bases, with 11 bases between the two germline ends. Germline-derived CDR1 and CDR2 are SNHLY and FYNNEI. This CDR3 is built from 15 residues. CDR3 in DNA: TGTGCCAGCAGTGACCGGGGGCTGTTGAACACTGAAGCTTTCTTT. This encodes CASSDRGLLNTEAFF.

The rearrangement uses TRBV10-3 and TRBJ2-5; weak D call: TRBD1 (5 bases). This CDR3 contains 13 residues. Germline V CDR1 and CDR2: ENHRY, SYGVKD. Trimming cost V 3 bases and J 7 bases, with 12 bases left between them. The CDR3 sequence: CAISDRDGATQYF. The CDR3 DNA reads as TGTGCCATCAGTGACCGAGATGGGGCGACCCAGTACTTC.

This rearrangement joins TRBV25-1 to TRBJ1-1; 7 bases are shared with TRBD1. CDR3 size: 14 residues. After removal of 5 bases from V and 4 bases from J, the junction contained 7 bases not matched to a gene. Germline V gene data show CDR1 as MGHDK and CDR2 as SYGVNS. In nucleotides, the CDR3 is TGTGCCAGCAGTACCGAACAGGGGACCACTGAAGCTTTCTTT. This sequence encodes CASSTEQGTTEAFF.

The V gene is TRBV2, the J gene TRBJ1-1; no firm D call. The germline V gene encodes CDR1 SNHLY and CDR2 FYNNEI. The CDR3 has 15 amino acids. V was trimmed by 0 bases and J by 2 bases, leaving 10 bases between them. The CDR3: CASSEAGQSNTEAFF. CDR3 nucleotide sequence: TGTGCCAGCAGTGAAGCTGGGCAGAGTAACACTGAAGCTTTCTTT. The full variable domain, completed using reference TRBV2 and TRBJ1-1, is EPEVTQTPSHQVTQMGQEVILRCVPISNHLYFYWYRQILGQKVEFLVSFYNNEISEKSEIFDDQFSVERPDGSNFTLKIRSTKLEDSAMYFCASSEAGQSNTEAFFGQGTRLTVV.

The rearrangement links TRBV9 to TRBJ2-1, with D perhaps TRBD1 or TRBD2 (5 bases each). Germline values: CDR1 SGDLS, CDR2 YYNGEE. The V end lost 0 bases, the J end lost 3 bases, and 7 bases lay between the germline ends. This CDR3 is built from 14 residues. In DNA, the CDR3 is TGTGCCAGCAGCGTAGGAGGGGACTACAATGAGCAGTTCTTC. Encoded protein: CASSVGGDYNEQFF.

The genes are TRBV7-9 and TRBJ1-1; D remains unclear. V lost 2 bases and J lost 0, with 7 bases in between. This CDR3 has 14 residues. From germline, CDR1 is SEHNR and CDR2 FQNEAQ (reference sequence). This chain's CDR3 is CASSLNWMNTEAFF. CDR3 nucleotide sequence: TGTGCCAGCAGCTTAAATTGGATGAACACTGAAGCTTTCTTT. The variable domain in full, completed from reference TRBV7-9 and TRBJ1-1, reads DTGVSQNPRHKITKRGQNVTFRCDPISEHNRLYWYRQTLGQGPEFLTYFQNEAQLEKSRLLSDRFSAERPKGSFSTLEIQRTEQGDSAMYLCASSLNWMNTEAFFGQGTRLTVV.

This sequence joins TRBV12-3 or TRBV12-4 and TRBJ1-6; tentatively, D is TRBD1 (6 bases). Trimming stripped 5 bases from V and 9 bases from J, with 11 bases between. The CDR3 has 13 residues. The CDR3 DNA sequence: TGTGCCAGCAGTCGAATAGGGGGTTCACCCCTCCACTTT. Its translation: CASSRIGGSPLHF.

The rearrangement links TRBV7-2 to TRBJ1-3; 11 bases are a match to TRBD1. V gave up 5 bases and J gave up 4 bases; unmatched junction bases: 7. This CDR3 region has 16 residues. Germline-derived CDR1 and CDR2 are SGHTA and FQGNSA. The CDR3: CASSLRDRGTGNTIYF. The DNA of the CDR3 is TGTGCCAGCAGCCTACGGGACAGGGGGACGGGAAACACCATATATTTT.

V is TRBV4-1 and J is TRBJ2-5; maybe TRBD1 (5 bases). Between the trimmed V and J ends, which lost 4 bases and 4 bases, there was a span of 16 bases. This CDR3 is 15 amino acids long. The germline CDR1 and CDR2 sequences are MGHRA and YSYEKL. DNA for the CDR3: TGCGCCAGCAGCCTTCCTGGGGCTCTGGGAGAGACCCAGTACTTC. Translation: CASSLPGALGETQYF.

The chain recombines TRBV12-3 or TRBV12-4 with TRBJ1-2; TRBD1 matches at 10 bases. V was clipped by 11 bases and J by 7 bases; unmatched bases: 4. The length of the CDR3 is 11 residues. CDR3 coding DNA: TGTGCCGTCGACAGGGGGCCTGGCTACACCTTC. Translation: CAVDRGPGYTF.

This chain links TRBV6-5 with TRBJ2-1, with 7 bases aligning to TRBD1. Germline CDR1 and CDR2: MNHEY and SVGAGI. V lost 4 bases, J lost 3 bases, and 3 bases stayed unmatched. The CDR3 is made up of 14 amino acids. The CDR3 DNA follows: TGTGCCAGCAGTTTTAACAGGGGCTACAATGAGCAGTTCTTC. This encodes CASSFNRGYNEQFF.

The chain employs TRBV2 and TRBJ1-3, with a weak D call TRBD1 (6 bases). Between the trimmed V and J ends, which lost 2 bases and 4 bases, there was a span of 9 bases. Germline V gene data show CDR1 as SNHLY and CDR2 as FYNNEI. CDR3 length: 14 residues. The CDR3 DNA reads TGTGCCAGCAGTGAACAGGGGCTCGGAAACACCATATATTTT. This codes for CASSEQGLGNTIYF.

CDR3 coding DNA: TGTGCCACCAGCAGAGATTACGGGGATGAGCAGTTCTTC. It specifies CATSRDYGDEQFF. The chain is built from TRBV15 and TRBJ2-1, with D possibly matching TRBD2 (5 bases). The CDR3 is 13 amino acids. Germline values: CDR1 LNHNV, CDR2 YYDKDF (reference sequence). The V and J ends lost 0 bases and 8 bases respectively, with 8 bases between them.

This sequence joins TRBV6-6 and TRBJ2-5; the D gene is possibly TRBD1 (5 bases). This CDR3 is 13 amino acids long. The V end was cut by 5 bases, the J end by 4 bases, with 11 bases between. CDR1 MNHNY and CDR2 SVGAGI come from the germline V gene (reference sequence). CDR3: CASSRTSVETQYF. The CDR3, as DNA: TGTGCCAGCAGTAGGACATCGGTAGAGACCCAGTACTTC.

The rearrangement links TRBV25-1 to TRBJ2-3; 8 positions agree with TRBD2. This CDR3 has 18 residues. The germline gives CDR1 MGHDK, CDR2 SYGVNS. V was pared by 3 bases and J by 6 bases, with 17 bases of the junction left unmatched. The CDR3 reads CASSDLGRGDPTVDTQYF. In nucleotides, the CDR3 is TGTGCCAGCAGTGACTTAGGGCGGGGGGATCCCACAGTGGATACGCAGTATTTT.

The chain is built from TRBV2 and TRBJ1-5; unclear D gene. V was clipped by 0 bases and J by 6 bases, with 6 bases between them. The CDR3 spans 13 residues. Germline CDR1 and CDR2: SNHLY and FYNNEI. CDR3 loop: CASSEARSQPQHF. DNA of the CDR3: TGTGCCAGCAGTGAAGCGCGTTCTCAGCCCCAGCATTTT. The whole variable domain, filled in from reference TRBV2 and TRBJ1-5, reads EPEVTQTPSHQVTQMGQEVILRCVPISNHLYFYWYRQILGQKVEFLVSFYNNEISEKSEIFDDQFSVERPDGSNFTLKIRSTKLEDSAMYFCASSEARSQPQHFGDGTRLSIL.

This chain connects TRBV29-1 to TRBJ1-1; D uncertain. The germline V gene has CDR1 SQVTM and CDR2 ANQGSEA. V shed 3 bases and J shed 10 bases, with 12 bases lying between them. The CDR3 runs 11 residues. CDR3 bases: TGCAGCGTTGATGAATCTCTGGGAGCTTTCTTT. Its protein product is CSVDESLGAFF.

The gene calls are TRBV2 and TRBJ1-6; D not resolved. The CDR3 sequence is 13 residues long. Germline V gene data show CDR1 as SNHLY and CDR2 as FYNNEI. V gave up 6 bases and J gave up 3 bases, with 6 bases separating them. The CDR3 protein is CASSGDYNSPLHF. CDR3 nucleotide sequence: TGTGCCAGCAGCGGGGACTATAATTCACCCCTCCACTTT.

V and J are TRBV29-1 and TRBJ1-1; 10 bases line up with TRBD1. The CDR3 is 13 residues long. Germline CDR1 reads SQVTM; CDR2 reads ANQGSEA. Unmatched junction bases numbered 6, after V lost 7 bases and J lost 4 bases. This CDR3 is CSGDRGSGTEAFF. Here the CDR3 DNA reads TGCAGCGGGGACAGGGGAAGTGGCACTGAAGCTTTCTTT.

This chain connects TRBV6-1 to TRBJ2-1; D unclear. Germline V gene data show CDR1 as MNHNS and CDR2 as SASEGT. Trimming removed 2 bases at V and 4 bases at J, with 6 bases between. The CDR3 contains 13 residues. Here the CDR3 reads CASSENRYNEQFF. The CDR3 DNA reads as TGTGCCAGCAGTGAAAACAGATACAATGAGCAGTTCTTC.

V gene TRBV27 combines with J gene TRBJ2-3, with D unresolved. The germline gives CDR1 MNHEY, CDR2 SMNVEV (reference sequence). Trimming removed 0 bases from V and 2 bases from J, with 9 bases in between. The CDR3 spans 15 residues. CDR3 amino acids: CASSLSRVNTDTQYF. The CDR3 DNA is TGTGCCAGCAGTTTATCGCGCGTTAACACAGATACGCAGTATTTT.

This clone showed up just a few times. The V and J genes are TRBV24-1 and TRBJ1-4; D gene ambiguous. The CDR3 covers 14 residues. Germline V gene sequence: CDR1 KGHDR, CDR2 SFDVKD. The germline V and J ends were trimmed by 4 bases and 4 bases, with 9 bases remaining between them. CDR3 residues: CATSEGGVNEKLFF. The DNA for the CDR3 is TGTGCCACCAGTGAGGGCGGAGTTAATGAAAAACTGTTTTTT.

The CDR3 DNA sequence: TGTGCCAGCACCCAAACAGGGTTATTCGACTATGGCTACACCTTC. Translating it yields CASTQTGLFDYGYTF. The V call is TRBV11-1, the J call TRBJ1-2, with D maybe TRBD1 (6 bases). This CDR3 region has 15 residues. Germline-derived CDR1 and CDR2 are SGHAT and FQDESV (reference sequence). Between the trimmed V and J ends, which lost 7 bases and 3 bases, there was a span of 18 bases.

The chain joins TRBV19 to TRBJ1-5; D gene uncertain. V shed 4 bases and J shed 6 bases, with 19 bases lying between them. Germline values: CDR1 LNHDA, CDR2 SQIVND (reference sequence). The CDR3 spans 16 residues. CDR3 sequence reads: CASSTVGQASGQPQHF. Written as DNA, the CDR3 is TGTGCCAGTAGTACGGTAGGGCAGGCATCCGGTCAGCCCCAGCATTTT.